Shown below are 24 T cell receptor beta chains from a single sample sequenced in a study of T cell responses to AZD1222 COVID-19 vaccine. This table comes from immunoSEQ multiplex PCR, and its TCRdb copy is limited to in-frame clones, with some not included. The data contain 250,000 or so clones, approximately 95% of them seen just once; the ten biggest clones take up around 0.57%. The material was peripheral blood, obtained on day 0 of AZD1222 vaccination. These TCRs come from an adult in good health.

The chain recombines TRBV7-2 with TRBJ2-1, with D possibly matching TRBD2 (5 bases). CDR3 length: 12 residues. The ends were cut back, 5 bases at V and 9 bases at J, with 11 bases in the middle. CDR1 is SGHTA and CDR2 is FQGNSA in the germline V gene. CDR3 DNA sequence: TGTGCCAGCAGCCCCTATGCGGGTGAGCAGTTCTTC. Encoded protein: CASSPYAGEQFF.

CDR3 region: CASSRAGAGGNTIYF. The DNA for the CDR3 is TGTGCCAGCAGCCGAGCAGGGGCAGGGGGCAACACCATATATTTT. The rearrangement uses TRBV3-1 (or the pseudogene TRBV3-2) and TRBJ1-3; 8 bases are shared with TRBD1. The V gene end was trimmed by 4 bases and the J gene end by 7 bases; junction bases not matched to a gene: 9. The CDR3 is 15 residues long. Germline loops: CDR1 LGHDT, CDR2 YNNKEL (reference sequence).

The chain combines TRBV5-6 with TRBJ2-2, with D hard to call. Trimming cost V 4 bases and J 1 base, with 5 bases left between them. Germline-derived CDR1 and CDR2 are SGHDT and YYEEEE. The CDR3 spans 13 residues. CDR3 region: CASSRGNTGELFF. As DNA, the CDR3 is TGTGCCAGCAGCCGAGGGAACACCGGGGAGCTGTTTTTT.

V is TRBV18 and J is TRBJ1-2; D is uncertain. Trimming took off 6 bases at V and 3 bases at J, with 11 bases between the two ends. The V gene's germline CDR1 is KGHSH and CDR2 LQKENI. There are 13 residues in the CDR3. The CDR3 nucleotides are TGTGCCAGCTCCCTCCTAGATGACTATGGCTACACCTTC. Protein sequence: CASSLLDDYGYTF.

The count of this clone is one. The gene calls are TRBV12-3 or TRBV12-4 and TRBJ1-1; D unclear. With 1 base removed from V and 1 base from J, the gap between germline ends came to 4 bases. The CDR3 spans 13 residues. The chain's CDR3 is CASSLGENTEAFF. The CDR3 DNA sequence: TGTGCCAGCAGTTTAGGTGAGAACACTGAAGCTTTCTTT.

The V call is TRBV3-1 (or the pseudogene TRBV3-2), the J call TRBJ1-1; no firm D call. The CDR3 runs to 14 residues. Germline V gene sequence: CDR1 LGHDT, CDR2 YNNKEL (reference sequence). The V and J ends lost 3 bases and 10 bases respectively, with 18 bases between them. DNA for the CDR3: TGTGCCAGCAGCCACACAAGATGGCCCGTGAGAGCTTTCTTT. Its translation: CASSHTRWPVRAFF.

The chain is built from TRBV6-5 and TRBJ1-4; 9 bases fit TRBD1. The CDR3 covers 15 residues. The V gene's germline CDR1 is MNHEY and CDR2 SVGAGI. Trimming at V came to 6 bases and at J to 7 bases, leaving 9 bases not matched to a gene. The CDR3 DNA reads as TGTGCCAGCAGCCCCCGGGACAGGGCAATTGAAAAACTGTTTTTT. Translation: CASSPRDRAIEKLFF.

The chain is built from TRBV21-1 and TRBJ2-7; the table's D call of TRBD1 was not tested on the DNA. TRBV21-1 is described as a pseudogene. The length of the CDR3 is 14 residues. The CDR3 coding sequence is TGTGCCAGCACCCACCGGGACAGGGGTCACGAGCAGTACTTC. Translating gives CASTHRDRGHEQYF.

V usage is TRBV6-5 and J usage is TRBJ2-5; 11 bases fit TRBD2. Losses at the gene ends were 0 bases for V and 4 bases for J; bases not matched to a gene: 1. The CDR3 runs to 15 residues. The germline V gene encodes CDR1 MNHEY and CDR2 SVGAGI. The CDR3 coding sequence is TGTGCCAGCAGTTACTCCGGGACTAGCGGAGAGACCCAGTACTTC. This gives the protein CASSYSGTSGETQYF.

The genes are TRBV6-5 and TRBJ2-2; no clear D gene. Trimming removed 2 bases at V and 0 bases at J, with 10 bases between. CDR1 MNHEY and CDR2 SVGAGI come from the germline V gene. The CDR3 runs 16 residues. The CDR3 bases are TGTGCCAGCAGTTACCTCCCAGCCTCGAACACCGGGGAGCTGTTTTTT. This gives the protein CASSYLPASNTGELFF.

The chain employs TRBV27 and TRBJ2-6, with D possibly matching TRBD1 (5 bases). The germline CDR1 and CDR2 sequences are MNHEY and SMNVEV (reference sequence). V lost 3 bases and J lost 2, with 14 bases in between. The CDR3 runs 17 residues. Here the CDR3 reads CASSFWQGPTGANVLTF. DNA for the CDR3: TGTGCCAGCAGTTTTTGGCAGGGCCCAACTGGGGCCAACGTCCTGACTTTC.

The chain couples TRBV5-1 to TRBJ2-5; 10 positions agree with TRBD1. The germline gives CDR1 SGHRS, CDR2 YFSETQ. The CDR3 consists of 15 residues. J lost 3 bases, V lost 4 bases, and 6 bases had no gene match. The CDR3 coding sequence is TGCGCCAGCAGCACCCAGACAGGGGGCGAAGAGACCCAGTACTTC. Protein: CASSTQTGGEETQYF.

The V gene is TRBV6-5, the J gene TRBJ1-1; D unclear. V was shortened by 6 bases and J by 0 bases, with 14 bases between the two germline ends. The CDR3 is 15 residues long. Germline assignment: CDR1 MNHEY and CDR2 SVGAGI. Here the CDR3 DNA reads TGTGCCAGCAGGGAGGGCAGCACCATGAACACTGAAGCTTTCTTT. Translating gives CASREGSTMNTEAFF.

The chain couples TRBV7-9 to TRBJ2-5, with TRBD2 as a possible D gene (6 bases). Deletions cut 4 bases from V and 1 base from J, with 10 bases between. The CDR3 contains 14 residues. The V gene's germline CDR1 is SEHNR and CDR2 FQNEAQ (reference sequence). The CDR3 loop reads CASSSSGLQETQYF. The CDR3 region has the DNA TGTGCCAGCAGCTCCTCGGGACTCCAAGAGACCCAGTACTTC. Full variable domain (outside the CDR3, taken from reference TRBV7-9 and TRBJ2-5): DTGVSQNPRHKITKRGQNVTFRCDPISEHNRLYWYRQTLGQGPEFLTYFQNEAQLEKSRLLSDRFSAERPKGSFSTLEIQRTEQGDSAMYLCASSSSGLQETQYFGPGTRLLVL.

The chain couples TRBV2 to TRBJ1-2, with D perhaps TRBD1 (5 bases). V lost 6 bases and J lost 5, with 10 bases in between. Looked up from germline, CDR1 is SNHLY and CDR2 is FYNNEI. The CDR3 has 12 amino acids. CDR3 region: CASRGAEYGYTF. The CDR3 region has the DNA TGTGCCAGCAGAGGGGCAGAGTATGGCTACACCTTC.

The chain couples TRBV27 to TRBJ1-6; D remains unclear. Looked up from germline, CDR1 is MNHEY and CDR2 is SMNVEV (reference sequence). Trimming pared 4 bases from V and 7 bases from J, leaving 8 bases between. The CDR3 runs 13 residues. The CDR3 region has the DNA TGTGCCAGCAGTTCCCTGACCAATTCACCCCTCCACTTT. This gives the protein CASSSLTNSPLHF.

This chain joins TRBV19 and TRBJ1-5; TRBD1 matches 8 bases. Germline V lookup: CDR1 LNHDA, CDR2 SQIVND (reference sequence). Trimming removed 6 bases from V and 1 base from J; junction bases left unmatched: 5. The length of the CDR3 is 15 residues. CDR3 coding DNA: TGTGCCAGTAGAAACAGGGGGGGGAGCAATCAGCCCCAGCATTTT. This sequence encodes CASRNRGGSNQPQHF.

This sequence joins TRBV28 and TRBJ2-7; TRBD1 matches at 9 bases. The CDR3 has 17 amino acids. The germline V gene has CDR1 MDHEN and CDR2 SYDVKM. V gave up 4 bases and J gave up 3 bases; unmatched junction bases: 13. CDR3 sequence (DNA): TGTGCCAGCAGTTACACGTATCCGGGACAGGGAAACTACGAGCAGTACTTC. The encoded protein is CASSYTYPGQGNYEQYF.

The chain has TRBV3-1 (or the pseudogene TRBV3-2) and TRBJ1-1, with D unclear. CDR1 LGHDT and CDR2 YNNKEL come from the germline V gene (reference sequence). CDR3 length equals 15 residues. V lost 1 base, J lost 5 bases, and 14 bases lay in between. The CDR3 spells CASSQGPGMPTEAFF. The DNA of the CDR3 is TGTGCCAGCAGCCAAGGTCCAGGTATGCCAACTGAAGCTTTCTTT.

This chain links TRBV5-1 with TRBJ2-3; tentatively, D is TRBD1 (7 bases). The CDR3 spans 14 residues. The germline V gene encodes CDR1 SGHRS and CDR2 YFSETQ. V was trimmed by 4 bases and J by 7 bases, leaving 16 bases between them. CDR3 nucleotides: TGCGCCAGCAGCGCGGGACAGAGACAAAATACGCAGTATTTT. Its translation is CASSAGQRQNTQYF.

The genes are TRBV28 and TRBJ2-1; D is unresolved. V was cut by 4 bases and J by 10 bases, with 11 bases left in between. The CDR3 runs to 12 residues. CDR1 and CDR2 from the germline V gene are MDHEN and SYDVKM. In DNA, the CDR3 is TGTGCCAGCAGTTCCGGGCCCAAAGAGCAGTTCTTC. Encoded protein: CASSSGPKEQFF. The whole variable domain, remainder taken from reference TRBV28 and TRBJ2-1, is DVKVTQSSRYLVKRTGEKVFLECVQDMDHENMFWYRQDPGLGLRLIYFSYDVKMKEKGDIPEGYSVSREKKERFSLILESASTNQTSMYLCASSSGPKEQFFGPGTRLTVL.

This sequence joins TRBV2 and TRBJ2-1; the match to TRBD2 covers 10 bases. The CDR3 length is 20 residues. The germline V gene encodes CDR1 SNHLY and CDR2 FYNNEI. V lost 7 bases, J lost 3 bases, and 21 bases stayed unmatched. CDR3 in amino acids: CASMPIWDLSGRAGYNEQFF. The CDR3 nucleotides are TGTGCCAGCATGCCGATATGGGACCTCAGCGGGAGGGCAGGCTACAATGAGCAGTTCTTC.

The chain couples TRBV7-2 to TRBJ2-7; tentatively, D is TRBD2 (6 bases). The CDR3 runs to 15 residues. Looked up from germline, CDR1 is SGHTA and CDR2 is FQGNSA. Deletions cut 0 bases from V and 0 bases from J, with 9 bases between. The CDR3 DNA is TGTGCCAGCAGCTTAGCGGCCGGGAGCTCCTACGAGCAGTACTTC. This translates into CASSLAAGSSYEQYF.

The chain is built from TRBV15 and TRBJ2-7; 7 nucleotides agree with TRBD1. CDR3 size: 14 residues. With V trimmed by 5 bases and J by 2 bases, 6 bases remained unmatched. Germline-derived CDR1 and CDR2 are LNHNV and YYDKDF (reference sequence). Written as DNA, the CDR3 is TGTGCCACCAGCGCCCGACAGGGCGCCTACGAGCAGTACTTC. Encoded protein: CATSARQGAYEQYF.